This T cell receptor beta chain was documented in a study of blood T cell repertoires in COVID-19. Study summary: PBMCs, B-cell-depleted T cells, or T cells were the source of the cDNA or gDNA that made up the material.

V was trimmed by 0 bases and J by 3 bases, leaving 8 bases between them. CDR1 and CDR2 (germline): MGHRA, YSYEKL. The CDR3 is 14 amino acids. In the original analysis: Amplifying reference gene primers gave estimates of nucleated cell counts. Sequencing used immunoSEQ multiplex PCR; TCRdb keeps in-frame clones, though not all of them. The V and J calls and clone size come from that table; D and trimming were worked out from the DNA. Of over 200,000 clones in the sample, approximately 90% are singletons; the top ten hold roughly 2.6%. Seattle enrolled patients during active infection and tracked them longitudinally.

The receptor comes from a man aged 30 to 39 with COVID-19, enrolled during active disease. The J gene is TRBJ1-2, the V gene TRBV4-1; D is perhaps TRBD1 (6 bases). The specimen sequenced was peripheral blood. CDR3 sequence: CASSQENRDYGYTF. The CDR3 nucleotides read TGCGCCAGCAGCCAAGAAAACAGGGACTATGGCTACACCTTC.